Sequencing of this T cell receptor beta chain was carried out in a study of blood T cell repertoires in COVID-19. Looking at the study overall: Sites across the United States, Italy and Spain contributed samples from acute and convalescent COVID-19. The analysed material was cDNA or gDNA that came from T cells, B-cell-depleted T cells, or PBMCs.

Original analysis: Reference gene primer amplification in the assay estimated nucleated cell counts. Method: immunoSEQ multiplex PCR; TCRdb's copy keeps in-frame clones and lacks some. V and J calls plus clone size are reproduced from that table; the DNA served to infer D and trimming. The sample yields 45,000 to 55,000 clones, approximately 84% seen once. This CDR3 comprises 12 residues. CDR1 is MGHRA, CDR2 YSYEKL, per germline. With 0 bases removed from V and 8 bases from J, the gap between germline ends came to 7 bases. The source is a man between 50 and 59 years old with active COVID-19. The chain is built from TRBV4-1 and TRBJ1-1; D is undetermined. Sequencing used peripheral blood. This CDR3 is CASSQDFTEAFF. DNA of the CDR3: TGCGCCAGCAGCCAAGATTTCACAGAAGCTTTCTTT.